These 13 T cell receptor beta chains were all obtained from the same sample, sequenced in a study of identifying expanded T cells in peripheral blood. Clones were read by immunoSEQ multiplex PCR, and TCRdb kept only the in-frame ones, dropping some. Of some 70,000 clones in the sample, about 90% are singletons; the top ten hold 3.3%. The sequenced material came from blood. The receptors were gathered from a person aged 18-70 years in good health.

The V call is TRBV6-6, the J call TRBJ1-2; D is unclear. V gave up 8 bases and J gave up 8 bases, with 18 bases separating them. The CDR3 runs to 13 residues. Per the germline V gene, CDR1 is MNHNY and CDR2 is SVGAGI (reference sequence). CDR3 amino acids: CASVSGEVVGYTF. In DNA form, the CDR3 reads TGTGCCAGCGTATCCGGGGAGGTGGTCGGCTACACCTTC.

The chain couples TRBV18 to TRBJ2-1, with 11 bases identical to TRBD2. The CDR3 extends over 17 amino acids. The V gene end was trimmed by 4 bases and the J gene end by 7 bases; junction bases not matched to a gene: 12. Germline loops: CDR1 KGHSH, CDR2 LQKENI. The CDR3 DNA reads TGTGCCAGCTCACAGTCCTCTAGCGGGGGGCGTGTGAATGAGCAGTTCTTC. It translates to CASSQSSSGGRVNEQFF.

V is TRBV7-2 and J is TRBJ2-5; the match to TRBD2 covers 7 bases. The V and J ends lost 5 bases and 7 bases, in that order; junction bases with no gene match: 7. Germline CDR1 SGHTA, CDR2 FQGNSA. The CDR3 spans 13 residues. The CDR3 reads CASSPGPGGTQYF. CDR3 in DNA: TGTGCCAGCAGCCCCGGGCCGGGGGGGACCCAGTACTTC. Full variable domain (outside the CDR3, taken from reference TRBV7-2 and TRBJ2-5): GAGVSQSPSNKVTEKGKDVELRCDPISGHTALYWYRQSLGQGLEFLIYFQGNSAPDKSGLPSDRFSAERTGGSVSTLTIQRTQQEDSAVYLCASSPGPGGTQYFGPGTRLLVL.

The chain has TRBV5-6 and TRBJ2-5; D may be TRBD2 (5 bases). V shed 0 bases and J shed 5 bases, with 11 bases lying between them. CDR1 SGHDT and CDR2 YYEEEE come from the germline V gene. The CDR3 contains 14 residues. CDR3 coding DNA: TGTGCCAGCAGCTTGGGAGGGAAAGAGGAGACCCAGTACTTC. Its translation is CASSLGGKEETQYF. Filled out from reference TRBV5-6 and TRBJ2-5, the complete variable domain reads DAGVTQSPTHLIKTRGQQVTLRCSPKSGHDTVSWYQQALGQGPQFIFQYYEEEERQRGNFPDRFSGHQFPNYSSELNVNALLLGDSALYLCASSLGGKEETQYFGPGTRLLVL.

The V and J genes are TRBV2 and TRBJ1-1, with no clear D. Deletions cut 3 bases from V and 4 bases from J, with 12 bases between. The CDR3 has 14 residues. The germline gives CDR1 SNHLY, CDR2 FYNNEI. The CDR3 region is CASSDRRMSTEAFF. The CDR3 region has the DNA TGTGCCAGCAGTGACAGGAGGATGAGCACTGAAGCTTTCTTT.

The chain combines TRBV28 with TRBJ2-7; a weak D match, TRBD1 (6 bases). This CDR3 is 12 amino acids long. In germline, CDR1 is MDHEN, CDR2 SYDVKM. Trimming took 6 bases from V and 3 from J, leaving 9 bases between them. CDR3 protein: CASSRDNYEQYF. In DNA, the CDR3 is TGTGCCAGCAGCCGGGACAACTACGAGCAGTACTTC.

The J gene is TRBJ1-2, the V gene TRBV11-2, with D unclear. Trimming removed 5 bases from V and 2 bases from J, with 9 bases in between. The germline gives CDR1 SGHAT, CDR2 FQNNGV. The CDR3 totals 13 residues. The CDR3 DNA sequence: TGTGCCAGCAGCCCTTCCAGGAACTATGGCTACACCTTC. Amino acids: CASSPSRNYGYTF.

The J gene is TRBJ2-2, the V gene TRBV19; 12 nucleotides align to TRBD2. Trimming removed 1 base from V and 7 bases from J; junction bases left unmatched: 4. CDR3 size: 16 residues. Germline loops: CDR1 LNHDA, CDR2 SQIVND (reference sequence). CDR3 sequence: CASSIGRLAGVGELFF. DNA of the CDR3: TGTGCCAGTAGTATAGGTAGACTAGCGGGGGTCGGGGAGCTGTTTTTT.

This chain links TRBV10-3 with TRBJ2-1, with a tentative D call TRBD2 (5 bases). Germline V gives CDR1 ENHRY, CDR2 SYGVKD. This CDR3 has 16 amino acids. V gave up 3 bases and J gave up 4 bases, with 16 bases separating them. The CDR3 DNA is TGTGCCATCAGTGAAGAAACTAGTTTCCGGTACAATGAGCAGTTCTTC. Its translation: CAISEETSFRYNEQFF.

This sequence joins TRBV4-1 and TRBJ2-7; perhaps TRBD2 as D (6 bases). The V and J ends lost 1 base and 4 bases respectively, with 14 bases between them. This CDR3 has 15 amino acids. Per the germline V gene, CDR1 is MGHRA and CDR2 is YSYEKL. The CDR3 DNA reads as TGCGCCAGCAGCCAAGTCAAGGCAGGAGGGTACGAGCAGTACTTC. Its protein is CASSQVKAGGYEQYF.

The chain couples TRBV19 to TRBJ2-3, with D hard to call. The CDR3 is 13 residues long. The germline V and J ends were trimmed by 6 bases and 1 base, with 8 bases remaining between them. CDR1 is LNHDA and CDR2 is SQIVND in the germline V gene (reference sequence). CDR3 amino acids: CASRNSGTDTQYF. The CDR3 DNA reads TGTGCCAGTAGGAATAGTGGCACAGATACGCAGTATTTT.

CDR3 DNA sequence: TGTGCCAGCAGCCTGCCGTCACGGGTAGCCTACAATGAGCAGTTCTTC. Its protein is CASSLPSRVAYNEQFF. V and J are TRBV5-5 and TRBJ2-1; D unresolved. The germline V gene encodes CDR1 SGHKS and CDR2 YYEKEE (reference sequence). Trimming removed 4 bases at V and 2 bases at J, with 16 bases between. The CDR3 length is 16 residues.

The gene calls are TRBV4-2 and TRBJ2-1; D ambiguous. Germline lookup yields CDR1 LGHNA and CDR2 YNFKEQ. The CDR3 consists of 14 residues. The V end lost 4 bases, the J end lost 5 bases, and 12 bases lay between the germline ends. The CDR3 DNA reads TGTGCCAGCAGCCGGGCAGCGCTGAACAATGAGCAGTTCTTC. Translated, it gives CASSRAALNNEQFF.